This T cell receptor (beta chain) was captured by sequencing in a study of blood T cells in healthy people across ages. On this clonotype itself: Its antigen is unidentified.

A J-beta primer mix and a sample-barcoded 5' primer were used in a second PCR of about 6 to 12 cycles. Using its own MiXCR run on the 5' RACE reads, TCRdb lists one record per CDR3 protein. The sample has some 1 million distinct CDR3 sequences, under 55% seen once. Isolating PBMCs gave at least 6 million of these cells per sample. Extraction of total RNA produced a minimum of 6 micrograms from each sample. The study's findings and limits: The recorded TCR beta diversity per million T cells decreased in a roughly linear manner with age.

V was clipped by 0 bases and J by 1 base, with 11 bases between them. The germline CDR1 and CDR2 sequences are KGHSH and LQKENI. This CDR3 is 16 amino acids long. The sequencing sample was made of blood. This receptor was taken from an older woman in good health. The gene calls are TRBV18 and TRBJ2-3; D is ambiguous. In DNA form, the CDR3 reads TGTGCCAGCTCACCACCTTATGGCGAGGGCACAGATACGCAGTATTTT. It yields the protein CASSPPYGEGTDTQYF. The entire variable domain, with the rest obtained from reference TRBV18 and TRBJ2-3, is as follows: NAGVMQNPRHLVRRRGQEARLRCSPMKGHSHVYWYRQLPEEGLKFMVYLQKENIIDESGMPKERFSAEFPKEGPSILRIQQVVRGDSAAYFCASSPPYGEGTDTQYFGPGTRLTVL.